This entry lists 17 T cell receptor beta chains sequenced from one sample in a study of blood T cells in healthy people across ages. A second about 7 to 12 cycle PCR used barcoded and J-beta primers. One entry per CDR3 protein results from TCRdb running MiXCR on the 5' RACE reads. The sample consists of 700,000 to 950,000 distinct CDR3 sequences, 43% of them appearing once. Source material: blood. Source of these receptors: a woman aged 55-69 years in good health.

The J gene is TRBJ2-3, the V gene TRBV7-8, with 16 bases matching TRBD2. The J segment lost 5 bases and the V segment lost 5 bases, leaving 4 bases of the junction unmatched. The CDR3 is 16 amino acids. Germline V gene data show CDR1 as SGHVS and CDR2 as FQNEAQ. CDR3 residues: CASSTGTSGGVDTQYF. The CDR3 DNA follows: TGTGCCAGCAGCACGGGGACTAGCGGGGGGGTAGATACGCAGTATTTT.

The sample holds a few counts of this clonotype. CDR3: CASSFSRTWGNYGYTF. In DNA form, the CDR3 reads TGTGCCAGCAGCTTTTCGAGGACCTGGGGGAACTATGGCTACACCTTC. This sequence joins TRBV7-3 and TRBJ1-2, with D possibly being TRBD1 (5 bases). Trimming removed 3 bases at V and 2 bases at J, with 16 bases between. CDR3 size: 16 residues. The germline V gene has CDR1 SGHTA and CDR2 FQGTGA.

This clonotype was recorded a few times. The chain recombines TRBV20-1 with TRBJ2-3; possibly TRBD1 or TRBD2 for D (5 bases each). Trimming removed 0 bases from V and 1 base from J, with 11 bases in between. There are 15 residues in the CDR3. The germline CDR1 and CDR2 sequences are DFQATT and SNEGSKA (reference sequence). The CDR3 coding sequence is TGCAGTGCTAGAGATTTAAGAGGGGGCACAGATACGCAGTATTTT. Its translation: CSARDLRGGTDTQYF.

The genes are TRBV12-3 or TRBV12-4 and TRBJ2-3; D unclear. The CDR3 is 13 residues long. With 11 bases removed from V and 6 bases from J, the gap between germline ends came to 18 bases. The CDR3 spells CACFPLNEDTQYF. CDR3 coding DNA: TGTGCCTGTTTCCCTCTTAATGAGGATACGCAGTATTTT.

The V and J genes are TRBV29-1 and TRBJ1-1; a weak D match, TRBD1 (6 bases). Germline CDR1 reads SQVTM; CDR2 reads ANQGSEA. This CDR3 region has 13 residues. The V end was cut by 3 bases, the J end by 4 bases, with 12 bases between. CDR3 sequence reads: CSVERGRGTEAFF. For the CDR3, the DNA is TGCAGCGTTGAGAGGGGCAGGGGCACTGAAGCTTTCTTT.

V is TRBV5-1 and J is TRBJ2-3; D ambiguous. Looked up from germline, CDR1 is SGHRS and CDR2 is YFSETQ. CDR3 length: 14 amino acids. V was clipped by 5 bases and J by 4 bases, with 14 bases between them. The chain's CDR3 is CASRAASGADTQYF. The CDR3 DNA follows: TGCGCCAGCAGGGCGGCCTCTGGGGCAGATACGCAGTATTTT.

The V call is TRBV10-3, the J call TRBJ2-7; D call uncertain. V dropped 5 bases and J dropped 2 bases, with 13 bases sitting between them. The germline V gene encodes CDR1 ENHRY and CDR2 SYGVKD. The CDR3 is 14 amino acids. Written as DNA, the CDR3 is TGTGCCATCAGTACGCAAGTGGCGGCCTACGAGCAGTACTTC. Translating gives CAISTQVAAYEQYF.

This clonotype appeared a few times. The chain employs TRBV7-9 and TRBJ2-1, with 11 positions matching TRBD2. CDR1 SEHNR and CDR2 FQNEAQ come from the germline V gene (reference sequence). The V gene end was trimmed by 5 bases and the J gene end by 3 bases; junction bases not matched to a gene: 12. CDR3 length: 18 residues. The CDR3 bases are TGTGCCAGCAGCCTCGGGACTAGCGGATTGACTTACTACAATGAGCAGTTCTTC. It translates to CASSLGTSGLTYYNEQFF.

Turning to this clonotype: It may be a read error: a sequence one base away is much more abundant. The CDR3 carries no conserved terminal phenylalanine or tryptophan, so it likely arises from a read error. V usage is TRBV7-2 and J usage is TRBJ2-1; D is tentatively TRBD1 or TRBD2 (5 bases each). This CDR3 is 13 amino acids long. Trimming took off 5 bases at V and 4 bases at J, with 9 bases between the two ends. Germline CDR1 SGHTA, CDR2 FQGNSA. CDR3 in amino acids: CASSRDGYNEQFI. The DNA for the CDR3 is TGTGCCAGCAGCCGGGACGGATACAATGAGCAGTTCATC.

This clonotype was counted between two and nine times. The chain carries TRBV20-1 and TRBJ2-3; 8 bases map to TRBD2. The CDR3 loop spans 14 amino acids. Looked up from germline, CDR1 is DFQATT and CDR2 is SNEGSKA (reference sequence). The junction had 8 bases not matched to a gene; V was cut back by 6 bases and J by 3 bases. Here the CDR3 DNA reads TGCAGTGCCCAAGCGGGAGTGAGGACAGATACGCAGTATTTT. This gives the protein CSAQAGVRTDTQYF.

This clonotype was found a few times. V is TRBV6-2 or TRBV6-3 and J is TRBJ2-1, with 8 bases that match TRBD2. The CDR3 length is 16 residues. V lost 6 bases to trimming and J lost 5 bases; unmatched junction nucleotides: 12. CDR1 and CDR2 (germline): MNHEY, SVGEGT. The CDR3 DNA reads TGTGCCAGCAGAGCTCACGGGAAGCGGGAGAACAATGAGCAGTTCTTC. Protein: CASRAHGKRENNEQFF.

Only one count was recorded for this clonotype. V usage is TRBV6-5 and J usage is TRBJ2-2; either TRBD1 or TRBD2 may fit D (6 bases each). The V end lost 5 bases, the J end lost 0 bases, and 13 bases lay between the germline ends. The CDR3 is 16 residues long. CDR1 is MNHEY and CDR2 is SVGAGI in the germline V gene. CDR3 loop: CASSPGAKPNTGELFF. The CDR3 DNA follows: TGTGCCAGCAGTCCGGGGGCAAAACCGAACACCGGGGAGCTGTTTTTT.

The genes are TRBV5-6 and TRBJ2-1, with 11 bases matching TRBD2. V trimming: 5 bases; J trimming: 4 bases; junction bases outside the gene matches: 8. This CDR3 has 16 amino acids. Germline V lookup: CDR1 SGHDT, CDR2 YYEEEE. The CDR3 loop reads CASSPLAGGLYNEQFF. CDR3 DNA sequence: TGTGCCAGCAGTCCCTTAGCGGGGGGGCTGTACAATGAGCAGTTCTTC.

The table lists this clonotype with many counts. The chain's CDR3 is CATAGLAGHEQFF. In DNA form, the CDR3 reads TGTGCCACCGCGGGACTAGCGGGCCATGAGCAGTTCTTC. This rearrangement joins TRBV24-1 to TRBJ2-1; 12 nucleotides agree with TRBD2. V shed 9 bases, J shed 8 bases, and the junction held 4 bases outside the gene matches. CDR1 is KGHDR and CDR2 is SFDVKD in the germline V gene. The CDR3 runs to 13 residues.

V and J are TRBV18 and TRBJ1-2; no clear D. CDR1 and CDR2 (germline): KGHSH, LQKENI. The CDR3 extends over 15 amino acids. V was clipped by 6 bases and J by 6 bases, with 20 bases between them. The CDR3 DNA reads as TGTGCCAGCTCGCCTACCACGTGGAGGGAGGATGGCTACACCTTC. This sequence encodes CASSPTTWREDGYTF. Full variable domain (rest looked up from reference TRBV18 and TRBJ1-2): NAGVMQNPRHLVRRRGQEARLRCSPMKGHSHVYWYRQLPEEGLKFMVYLQKENIIDESGMPKERFSAEFPKEGPSILRIQQVVRGDSAAYFCASSPTTWREDGYTFGSGTRLTVV.

The rearrangement uses TRBV20-1 and TRBJ1-1, with D possibly matching TRBD1 (5 bases). Trimming took 0 bases from V and 1 from J, leaving 27 bases between them. Germline V CDR1 and CDR2: DFQATT, SNEGSKA (reference sequence). This CDR3 is 20 amino acids long. The CDR3 reads CSARDTVSGSGPIGNTEAFF. The CDR3 DNA sequence: TGCAGTGCTAGAGATACAGTGTCGGGGTCGGGACCCATTGGGAACACTGAAGCTTTCTTT.

This clonotype was counted between two and nine times. The chain links TRBV6-5 to TRBJ2-7; D gene uncertain. The germline V gene has CDR1 MNHEY and CDR2 SVGAGI. Trimming stripped 4 bases from V and 5 bases from J, with 9 bases between. CDR3 length: 12 residues. The CDR3 region is CASSSPPHEQYF. The CDR3 DNA reads as TGTGCCAGCAGTTCCCCCCCCCACGAGCAGTACTTC.